The 17 T cell receptor beta chains below all came from one sample that was sequenced in a study of blood T cells in healthy people across ages. It was with a sample-barcoded 5' primer and a J-beta primer mix that a second PCR of about 6 to 12 cycles was run. TCRdb re-analysed the 5' RACE reads in MiXCR, keeping a single row per CDR3 protein. The sample yields about 770,000 distinct CDR3 sequences, under 45% seen once. The sequencing input was blood. These receptors were collected from a man aged 55 to 70 in good health.

V and J are TRBV12-3 or TRBV12-4 and TRBJ2-3; D perhaps matches TRBD2 (5 bases). Trimming cost V 5 bases and J 3 bases, with 18 bases left between them. The CDR3 runs 16 residues. This chain's CDR3 is CASSTRTRVWTDTQYF. CDR3 DNA: TGTGCCAGCAGTACCCGGACTCGAGTTTGGACAGATACGCAGTATTTT.

This clonotype occurred a few times. This chain uses TRBV7-9 with TRBJ2-5, with TRBD1 matching 7 bases. Germline V gene data show CDR1 as SEHNR and CDR2 as FQNEAQ (reference sequence). Trimming cost V 6 bases and J 5 bases; bases outside gene matches: 6. This CDR3 region has 13 residues. CDR3 nucleotide sequence: TGTGCCAGCAGGAGACAGGGATCCGAGACCCAGTACTTC. Protein product: CASRRQGSETQYF.

This clonotype was recorded at least ten times. This chain connects TRBV2 to TRBJ2-1; 7 bases are a match to TRBD1. V was clipped by 8 bases and J by 7 bases; unmatched bases: 5. In germline, CDR1 is SNHLY, CDR2 FYNNEI. The CDR3 has 12 residues. The CDR3 sequence: CASGSGGNEQFF. The DNA for the CDR3 is TGTGCCAGCGGATCAGGGGGAAATGAGCAGTTCTTC.

This clonotype was counted a few times. The chain links TRBV6-2 or TRBV6-3 to TRBJ1-6; D remains unclear. The germline V gene has CDR1 MNHEY and CDR2 SVGEGT. The V gene lost 6 bases and the J gene lost 7 bases, with 7 bases spanning the gap. This CDR3 region has 12 residues. In DNA, the CDR3 is TGTGCCAGCAGGCTACCCAATTCACCCCTCCACTTT. Its protein product is CASRLPNSPLHF.

The chain uses TRBV5-1 and TRBJ1-1, with D tentatively TRBD1 (5 bases). The ends were cut back, 1 base at V and 1 base at J, with 8 bases in the middle. Per germline, CDR1 SGHRS and CDR2 YFSETQ. The CDR3 is 14 residues long. This chain's CDR3 is CASSLWGENTEAFF. The CDR3 coding sequence is TGCGCCAGCAGCTTGTGGGGGGAGAACACTGAAGCTTTCTTT.

The CDR3 DNA reads as TGTGCCAGCAGTTTAGCTCCAGCGGGGGGGCATACGCAGTATTTT. Amino acid sequence: CASSLAPAGGHTQYF. The rearrangement links TRBV12-3 or TRBV12-4 to TRBJ2-3; TRBD2 matches at 10 bases. The CDR3 runs 15 residues. V lost 0 bases and J lost 7; bases outside the gene matches: 4.

This clonotype was recorded a few times. The rearrangement uses TRBV6-2 or TRBV6-3 and TRBJ1-6, with D perhaps matching TRBD1 (6 bases). Germline values: CDR1 MNHEY, CDR2 SVGEGT. V was pared by 6 bases and J by 10 bases, with 19 bases between. The CDR3 covers 15 residues. CDR3 loop: CASREIGQKASPLHF. The CDR3 DNA reads TGTGCCAGCAGGGAGATCGGACAGAAGGCATCACCCCTCCACTTT.

The V call is TRBV28, the J call TRBJ2-5; 7 bases agree with TRBD1. Near its end, the DNA agrees better with TRBJ2-7, so the J call may be wrong. This CDR3 is 14 amino acids long. Germline values: CDR1 MDHEN, CDR2 SYDVKM. The CDR3 here is CASSETGIWDEQYF. CDR3 bases: TGTGCCAGCAGCGAGACAGGGATATGGGACGAGCAGTACTTC.

The chain combines TRBV6-1 with TRBJ2-4, with D perhaps TRBD1 (7 bases). The J call may be faulty, since TRBJ2-7 better matches the DNA end. The germline V gene encodes CDR1 MNHNS and CDR2 SASEGT. The CDR3 spans 14 residues. CDR3 in amino acids: CASRGPGGAYEQYF. The CDR3 nucleotides are TGTGCCAGTAGGGGGCCAGGAGGGGCCTACGAGCAGTACTTC.

This clonotype was seen a few times. J is TRBJ2-6 and V is TRBV5-1, with TRBD1 as a possible D gene (5 bases). The V gene lost 1 base and the J gene lost 1 base, with 9 bases spanning the gap. Germline V gene data show CDR1 as SGHRS and CDR2 as YFSETQ. The CDR3 loop spans 16 amino acids. For the CDR3, the DNA is TGCGCCAGCAGCTTGACAACAGGTTCTGGGGCCAACGTCCTGACTTTC. It is translated as CASSLTTGSGANVLTF.

This clonotype has just a few counts. This chain links TRBV7-2 with TRBJ1-2, with a tentative D call TRBD1 (5 bases). CDR1 and CDR2 from the germline V gene are SGHTA and FQGNSA. V was trimmed by 1 base and J by 2 bases, leaving 14 bases between them. The CDR3 covers 16 residues. The CDR3 region is CASSLVRGTANYGYTF. CDR3 coding DNA: TGTGCCAGCAGCTTAGTTAGAGGGACCGCAAACTATGGCTACACCTTC.

The chain combines TRBV5-1 with TRBJ1-1, with a weak D call TRBD1 (5 bases). Between the trimmed V and J ends, which lost 3 bases and 2 bases, there was a span of 8 bases. In germline, CDR1 is SGHRS, CDR2 YFSETQ. The CDR3 runs to 13 residues. CDR3 bases: TGCGCCAGCAGCTACGACAGTAACACTGAAGCTTTCTTT. Translated: CASSYDSNTEAFF.

V usage is TRBV12-3 or TRBV12-4 and J usage is TRBJ2-5, with 8 bases aligning to TRBD1. CDR3 length equals 14 residues. Germline trimming cut 5 bases from V and 3 bases from J; bases unmatched to any gene: 5. This chain's CDR3 is CASSPQDREETQYF. The CDR3 DNA is TGTGCCAGCAGTCCCCAGGACAGGGAAGAGACCCAGTACTTC.

The chain links TRBV5-5 to TRBJ1-1; D call uncertain. Germline loops: CDR1 SGHKS, CDR2 YYEKEE (reference sequence). This CDR3 has 16 amino acids. Trimming pared 3 bases from V and 1 base from J, leaving 16 bases between. This CDR3 reads CASSSQASSRNTEAFF. The CDR3 nucleotides read TGTGCCAGCAGCTCCCAAGCTAGCAGTAGGAACACTGAAGCTTTCTTT. Full variable domain (missing parts from reference TRBV5-5 and TRBJ1-1): DAGVTQSPTHLIKTRGQQVTLRCSPISGHKSVSWYQQVLGQGPQFIFQYYEKEERGRGNFPDRFSARQFPNYSSELNVNALLLGDSALYLCASSSQASSRNTEAFFGQGTRLTVV.

This clonotype occurred a few times. The chain recombines TRBV4-3 with TRBJ2-4; TRBD2 matches 11 bases. The germline V gene encodes CDR1 LGHNA and CDR2 YSLEER. Trimming removed 0 bases from V and 5 bases from J; junction bases left unmatched: 3. This CDR3 has 16 amino acids. The CDR3 here is CASSQEASGGQNIQYF. The CDR3 nucleotides are TGCGCCAGCAGCCAAGAGGCTAGCGGGGGGCAAAACATTCAGTACTTC.

The rearrangement uses TRBV5-1 and TRBJ1-1, with D perhaps TRBD1 (5 bases). Germline V CDR1 and CDR2: SGHRS, YFSETQ. Trimming removed 5 bases at V and 6 bases at J, with 17 bases between. The length of the CDR3 is 14 residues. CDR3 DNA sequence: TGCGCCAGCAGGCCACCTCAGGGAGTCGCTGAAGCTTTCTTT. Protein sequence: CASRPPQGVAEAFF.

This rearrangement joins TRBV9 to TRBJ1-4, with D perhaps matching TRBD1 (5 bases). The germline CDR1 and CDR2 sequences are SGDLS and YYNGEE. V was clipped by 3 bases and J by 2 bases, with 14 bases between them. The CDR3 is 16 residues long. The CDR3 loop reads CASSARMGVTNEKLFF. The CDR3 DNA reads TGTGCCAGCAGCGCCCGTATGGGGGTTACTAATGAAAAACTGTTTTTT. Using reference TRBV9 and TRBJ1-4 for the parts outside the CDR3, the full variable domain is DSGVTQTPKHLITATGQRVTLRCSPRSGDLSVYWYQQSLDQGLQFLIQYYNGEERAKGNILERFSAQQFPDLHSELNLSSLELGDSALYFCASSARMGVTNEKLFFGSGTQLSVL.